One TCR beta chain is described in this entry. This specimen comes from a study of sequential checkpoint blockade in melanoma. Study summary: Arm A got nivolumab then ipilimumab; arm B the reverse, 1:1.

The treatment is: randomized to nivolumab then ipilimumab (arm A) or the reverse (arm B). The V end was cut by 2 bases, the J end by 9 bases, with 11 bases between. Germline lookup yields CDR1 MNHEY and CDR2 SMNVEV (reference sequence). The CDR3 has 14 residues. TCRdb's copy holds only in-frame clones and misses some; the assay was immunoSEQ multiplex PCR. The sample lists under 15,000 clones, about four fifths occurring once. The chain has TRBV27 and TRBJ1-6; tentative D call: TRBD1 (5 bases). The origin of this receptor is a human donor with melanoma. The sequencing here drew on CD8+ T cells sorted from blood (inferred from file names), taken from a patient given nivolumab and ipilimumab in sequence. The CDR3 here is CASSLTQGFSPLHF. The DNA of the CDR3 is TGTGCCAGCAGTTTAACCCAGGGTTTTTCACCCCTCCACTTT.